The clone carrying this T cell receptor (beta chain) was picked up a small number of times. Its matching antigen is unknown. This record belongs to a study of T-cell memory formation after mild COVID-19. Study as a whole: TCR clusters were mostly confined to one donor each.

Constant-segment primers were used for 5'RACE, and the resulting TCR alpha and TCR beta cDNA libraries carried sample barcodes and UMIs. TCRdb reanalysed the 5' RACE reads using MiXCR and keeps one entry per CDR3 protein. The repertoire holds 25,000 to 35,000 distinct CDR3 sequences, with over 20% as singletons. Trimming shortened V by 4 bases and J by 1 base, and 16 bases separated the two germline ends. This CDR3 region has 16 residues. Germline V gene data show CDR1 as MNHEY and CDR2 as SMNVEV (reference sequence). General observations from the study: Day 15 to 85 contracting clones showed balanced CD4/CD8; later expanders leaned CD4+.

The source is an adult who had mild COVID-19 (a few samples of this study predate the infection). Cell type and time point are not known. The genes are TRBV27 and TRBJ1-2, with D perhaps matching TRBD1 (5 bases). Sequencing was carried out using PBMCs or a T cell subset sorted from them (not recorded which). The CDR3 loop is CASSYKTGAVNYGYTF. The CDR3 nucleotides are TGTGCCAGCAGTTATAAAACAGGAGCCGTTAACTATGGCTACACCTTC.